This TCR beta chain was sequenced in a study of radiotherapy plus CTLA-4 blockade in lung cancer. The study's findings and limits: Among blood TCR repertoires after radiotherapy plus ipilimumab, tumor-derived clones expanded.

In the case of this clone: Its antigen is still unknown.

Produced via immunoSEQ multiplex PCR; TCRdb's table is partial and in-frame only. The sample lists about 73,000 clones, roughly 87% seen once, with 35% to 50% in the top ten. Germline lookup yields CDR1 SEHNR and CDR2 FQNEAQ (reference sequence). This CDR3 contains 8 residues. The chain combines TRBV7-9 with TRBJ2-5; D is uncertain. Sequenced here: peripheral blood, sampled from a patient treated with radiotherapy plus ipilimumab. The sequence derives from a human donor with non-small cell lung cancer that progressed on radiotherapy plus ipilimumab. The CDR3 loop is CYVWTQYF. CDR3 bases: TGTTACGTGTGGACCCAGTACTTC.